Shown below are 16 T cell receptor beta chains from a single sample sequenced in a study of cytomegalovirus exposure and HLA in healthy donors. This PCR relied on a set of 60 Vbeta primers and 13 Jbeta primers. Using immunoSEQ multiplex PCR, the repertoire was profiled, and TCRdb retains in-frame clones only, with some absent. The repertoire holds some 200,000 clones, with approximately 11% as singletons. Sequenced input: PBMCs. Every receptor here comes from a man in his fifties in good health and CMV-seropositive.

J is TRBJ2-1 and V is TRBV9; no clear D gene. The CDR3 sequence is 13 residues long. The germline V gene encodes CDR1 SGDLS and CDR2 YYNGEE. V was shortened by 4 bases and J by 13 bases, with 18 bases between the two germline ends. In DNA form, the CDR3 reads TGTGCCAGCAGCCCCATTGGGCAGTTAGAACAGTTCTTC. It specifies CASSPIGQLEQFF.

This clone was detected a few times. The CDR3 loop reads CASSRGQLNTEAFF. The CDR3 DNA sequence: TGTGCCAGCAGCCGGGGACAGTTGAACACTGAAGCTTTCTTT. The chain joins TRBV5-6 to TRBJ1-1; 7 nucleotides align to TRBD1. The CDR3 covers 14 residues. Germline CDR1 reads SGHDT; CDR2 reads YYEEEE. With 4 bases clipped from V and 0 bases from J, the junction kept 3 bases outside the gene matches. Together with reference TRBV5-6 and TRBJ1-1, the CDR3 gives the full variable domain: DAGVTQSPTHLIKTRGQQVTLRCSPKSGHDTVSWYQQALGQGPQFIFQYYEEEERQRGNFPDRFSGHQFPNYSSELNVNALLLGDSALYLCASSRGQLNTEAFFGQGTRLTVV.

This clone was detected only a few times. The chain recombines TRBV11-3 with TRBJ2-2, with TRBD1 identical over 7 bases. Trimming cost V 4 bases and J 4 bases; bases outside gene matches: 0. The CDR3 has 13 residues. The germline V gene has CDR1 SGHNT and CDR2 YENEEA. Here the CDR3 DNA reads TGTGCCAGCAGCTCAGGGGGCACCGGGGAGCTGTTTTTT. This gives the protein CASSSGGTGELFF.

This clone was counted between two and nine times. The J gene is TRBJ1-5, the V gene TRBV7-2; the match to TRBD1 covers 7 bases. The V segment lost 2 bases and the J segment 6 bases; nucleotides outside the gene matches: 1. Germline assignment: CDR1 SGHTA and CDR2 FQGNSA. This CDR3 comprises 13 residues. CDR3 amino acids: CASSLYRGQPQHF. The CDR3 DNA is TGTGCCAGCAGCTTATACAGGGGTCAGCCCCAGCATTTT.

This chain connects TRBV6-4 to TRBJ2-6; D is unclear. The CDR3 spans 16 residues. Between the trimmed V and J ends, which lost 3 bases and 1 base, there was a span of 10 bases. Per germline, CDR1 MRHNA and CDR2 SNTAGT. Here the CDR3 reads CASSENSLSGANVLTF. CDR3 DNA: TGTGCCAGCAGTGAGAACAGCCTATCTGGGGCCAACGTCCTGACTTTC.

As concerns this clone: Other DNA variants within this sample encode the same CDR3. V usage is TRBV18 and J usage is TRBJ1-1; the D gene is possibly TRBD1 (5 bases). In germline, CDR1 is KGHSH, CDR2 LQKENI. The CDR3 runs 13 residues. V shed 6 bases and J shed 2 bases, with 10 bases lying between them. The CDR3 DNA reads TGTGCCAGCTCGCGTGACAGAAACACTGAAGCTTTCTTT. Translation: CASSRDRNTEAFF. Full variable domain (remainder filled in from reference TRBV18 and TRBJ1-1): NAGVMQNPRHLVRRRGQEARLRCSPMKGHSHVYWYRQLPEEGLKFMVYLQKENIIDESGMPKERFSAEFPKEGPSILRIQQVVRGDSAAYFCASSRDRNTEAFFGQGTRLTVV.

The gene calls are TRBV20-1 and TRBJ2-7, with a weak D call TRBD2 (6 bases). The CDR3 has 11 residues. The germline V gene has CDR1 DFQATT and CDR2 SNEGSKA (reference sequence). V was cut by 4 bases and J by 6 bases, with 10 bases left in between. As DNA, the CDR3 is TGCAGTGCTAAAAGGGGAGGCGAGCAGTACGTC. It codes for CSAKRGGEQYV.

This chain uses TRBV13 with TRBJ2-1, with TRBD2 identical over 8 bases. CDR1 and CDR2 from the germline V gene are PRHDT and FYEKMQ (reference sequence). V was pared by 4 bases and J by 9 bases, with 5 bases of the junction left unmatched. This CDR3 is built from 13 residues. This CDR3 is CASSWGLVGEQFF. The CDR3 coding sequence is TGTGCCAGCAGCTGGGGACTAGTTGGTGAGCAGTTCTTC.

This clone was seen a handful of times. V is TRBV7-9 and J is TRBJ1-1; D may be TRBD1 (5 bases). Germline lookup yields CDR1 SEHNR and CDR2 FQNEAQ (reference sequence). Trimming removed 2 bases at V and 4 bases at J, with 8 bases between. The CDR3 covers 13 residues. The CDR3 bases are TGTGCCAGCAGCTTATCGGGGGGCACTGAAGCTTTCTTT. The encoded protein is CASSLSGGTEAFF. Full variable domain (remainder filled in from reference TRBV7-9 and TRBJ1-1): DTGVSQNPRHKITKRGQNVTFRCDPISEHNRLYWYRQTLGQGPEFLTYFQNEAQLEKSRLLSDRFSAERPKGSFSTLEIQRTEQGDSAMYLCASSLSGGTEAFFGQGTRLTVV.

This rearrangement joins TRBV25-1 to TRBJ1-1, with D tentatively TRBD1 (5 bases). CDR3 length: 13 amino acids. Germline CDR1 and CDR2: MGHDK and SYGVNS. The V end was cut by 2 bases, the J end by 9 bases, with 13 bases between. The CDR3 coding sequence is TGTGCCAGCAGTGAAATGGGGGGAGCTCAAGCTTTCTTT. Its protein product is CASSEMGGAQAFF. Drawing the rest from reference TRBV25-1 and TRBJ1-1, the complete variable domain is EADIYQTPRYLVIGTGKKITLECSQTMGHDKMYWYQQDPGMELHLIHYSYGVNSTEKGDLSSESTVSRIRTEHFPLTLESARPSHTSQYLCASSEMGGAQAFFGQGTRLTVV.

The chain uses TRBV9 and TRBJ1-2; D is ambiguous. This CDR3 is 14 amino acids long. Trimming cost V 4 bases and J 0 bases, with 10 bases left between them. Germline CDR1 and CDR2: SGDLS and YYNGEE. This chain's CDR3 is CASSYEGTNYGYTF. CDR3 coding DNA: TGTGCCAGCAGCTACGAGGGAACTAACTATGGCTACACCTTC.

The J gene is TRBJ2-3, the V gene TRBV6-1, with D tentatively TRBD1 (5 bases). With 4 bases removed from V and 1 base from J, the gap between germline ends came to 9 bases. Germline CDR1 MNHNS, CDR2 SASEGT. The CDR3 spans 14 residues. Written as DNA, the CDR3 is TGTGCCAGCAGTGTCCTAGGGGGCACAGATACGCAGTATTTT. Residues: CASSVLGGTDTQYF.

V is TRBV11-3 and J is TRBJ1-1, with D possibly matching TRBD1 (6 bases). V lost 3 bases, J lost 3 bases, and 17 bases lay in between. The CDR3 is 16 amino acids. Germline CDR1 reads SGHNT; CDR2 reads YENEEA. The CDR3 here is CASSFGSGGPYTEAFF. The CDR3 nucleotides are TGTGCCAGCAGCTTTGGCTCCGGGGGGCCCTACACTGAAGCTTTCTTT.

This clone has only a few counts. The rearrangement links TRBV10-1 to TRBJ1-1; maybe TRBD1 (5 bases). Trimming removed 0 bases at V and 6 bases at J, with 17 bases between. This CDR3 comprises 16 residues. Germline lookup yields CDR1 WNHNN and CDR2 SYGVQD (reference sequence). The CDR3 is CASSESRRVIGAEAFF. The CDR3 DNA follows: TGCGCCAGCAGTGAGTCCAGGAGGGTAATAGGGGCTGAAGCTTTCTTT.

The rearrangement uses TRBV4-2 and TRBJ1-5, with D tentatively TRBD1 (5 bases). The CDR3 is 16 residues long. The germline CDR1 and CDR2 sequences are LGHNA and YNFKEQ. V was pared by 0 bases and J by 4 bases, with 13 bases between. The CDR3 here is CASSQDPRVENQPQHF. Here the CDR3 DNA reads TGTGCCAGCAGCCAAGATCCCAGGGTCGAAAATCAGCCCCAGCATTTT.

The chain recombines TRBV28 with TRBJ1-4; TRBD1 aligns across 7 bases. With 4 bases clipped from V and 8 bases from J, the junction kept 7 bases outside the gene matches. This CDR3 is built from 14 residues. Germline values: CDR1 MDHEN, CDR2 SYDVKM. The CDR3 protein is CASSSPTGWEKLFF. CDR3 in DNA: TGTGCCAGCAGTTCCCCGACAGGGTGGGAAAAACTGTTTTTT.